This T cell receptor beta chain was sequenced during a study of OX40 agonist ivuxolimab in advanced cancers. To note about this clone: Compared with germline, one end of the junction differs, possibly owing to a read error.

In germline, CDR1 is SSHAT, CDR2 FNYEAQ (reference sequence). This CDR3 spans 15 amino acids. Assay used: immunoSEQ multiplex PCR; TCRdb lists only in-frame clones, some missing. The repertoire holds roughly 100,000 clones, more than 85% seen once, with 3% to 4% in the top ten. This clonotype was obtained from an adult with an advanced solid tumor such as melanoma, head and neck, liver or kidney cancer. The J gene is TRBJ1-3, the V gene TRBV7-7, with 8 bases matching TRBD1. The input for sequencing was CD4+ or CD8+ T cells sorted from blood, taken in a trial of the OX40 agonist ivuxolimab. In DNA form, the CDR3 reads TGTGCTAGCAGCCCCGACAGGGGCTCTGGAAACACCATATATTTT. Its translation: CASSPDRGSGNTIYF.